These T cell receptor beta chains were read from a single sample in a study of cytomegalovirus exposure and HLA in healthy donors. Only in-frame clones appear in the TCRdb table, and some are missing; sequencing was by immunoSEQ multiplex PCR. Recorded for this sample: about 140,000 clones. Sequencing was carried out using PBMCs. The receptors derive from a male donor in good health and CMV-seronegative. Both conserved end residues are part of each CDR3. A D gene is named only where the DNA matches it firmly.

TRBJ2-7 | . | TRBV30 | TGTGCCTGGAACAAATTCTCCTACGAGCAGTACTTC | CAWNKFSYEQYF
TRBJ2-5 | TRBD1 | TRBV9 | TGTGCCAGCAACACAGGGGGCGGTGGCTGGGAGACCCAGTACTTC | CASNTGGGGWETQYF
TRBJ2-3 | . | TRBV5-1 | TGCGCCAGCAGCTTGGGGGGGCTGGGCGGTGGTGCAGATACGCAGTATTTT | CASSLGGLGGGADTQYF
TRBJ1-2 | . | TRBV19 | TGTGCCAGTCATCCCTCGGGGGACTATGGCTACACCTTC | CASHPSGDYGYTF
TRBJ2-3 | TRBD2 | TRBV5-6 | TGTGCCAGCTCCCGGGGGGAATCTAGCACAGATACGCAGTATTTT | CASSRGESSTDTQYF
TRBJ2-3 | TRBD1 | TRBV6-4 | TGTGCCAGCAGTGAAGAGGGGGCGGCGGATACGCAGTATTTT | CASSEEGAADTQYF
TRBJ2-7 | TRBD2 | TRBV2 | TGTGCCAGCACGGGGACTAGCGGGGTTACCTACGAGCAGTACTTC | CASTGTSGVTYEQYF
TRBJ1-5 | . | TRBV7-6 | TGTGCCAGCAGCTTAACCAGGGGAGCCCAGCATTTT | CASSLTRGAQHF
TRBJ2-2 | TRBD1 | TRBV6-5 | TGTGCCACAAACAGGGGCTCGAACACCGGGGAGCTGTTTTTT | CATNRGSNTGELFF
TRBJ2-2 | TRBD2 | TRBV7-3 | TGTGCCAGCAGCTTAACCAGCGGGGGCGACACCGGGGAGCTGTTTTTT | CASSLTSGGDTGELFF
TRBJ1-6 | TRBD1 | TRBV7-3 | TGTGCCAGCAGCCTAACAGGGGGACCTTCACCCCTCCACTTT | CASSLTGGPSPLHF
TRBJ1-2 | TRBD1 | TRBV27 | TGTGCCAGCAGTCTTAACTGGCAGGGGGCTCTGAGCTATGGCTACACCTTC | CASSLNWQGALSYGYTF
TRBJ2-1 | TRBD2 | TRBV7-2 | TGTGCCAGCAGCTCCTCTAGCGGGGGGGCAGTCGGTGAGCAGTTCTTC | CASSSSSGGAVGEQFF
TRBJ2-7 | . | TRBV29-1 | TGCAGCGTTGGGGGCGGCCTCGAGCAGTACTTC | CSVGGGLEQYF
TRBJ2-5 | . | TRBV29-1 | TGCAGCGTTGACGGTGGAGGGACGGGGTTTGGGACCCAGTACTTC | CSVDGGGTGFGTQYF
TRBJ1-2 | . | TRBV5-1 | TGCGCCAGCAGCTTGGCCCCAGGGGACTATGGCTACACCTTC | CASSLAPGDYGYTF
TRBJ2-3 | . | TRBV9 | TGTGCCAGCAGCCAGTGGGGCCCAGATACGCAGTATTTT | CASSQWGPDTQYF
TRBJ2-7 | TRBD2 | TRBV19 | TGTGCCAGTAGTACCGGGGGACTAGCGTCTTTGATGGGGTACGAGCAGTACTTC | CASSTGGLASLMGYEQYF
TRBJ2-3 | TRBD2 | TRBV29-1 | TGCAGCGTTTCCGGGACTAGCGGCCCCACAGATACGCAGTATTTT | CSVSGTSGPTDTQYF
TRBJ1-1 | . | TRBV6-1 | TGTGCCAGCAGAAAGACAGGTCCGAACACTGAAGCTTTCTTT | CASRKTGPNTEAFF
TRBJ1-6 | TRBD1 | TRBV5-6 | TGTGCCAGCAGCTTGCCCCGGACAGGGCCTAATTCACCCCTCCACTTT | CASSLPRTGPNSPLHF
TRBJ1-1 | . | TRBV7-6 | TGTGCCAGCAGCTTAGGTGCGGCGATCACTGAAGCTTTCTTT | CASSLGAAITEAFF
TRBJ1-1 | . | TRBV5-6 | TGTGCCAGCAGCTTCGCGGGACGAGGCAAAAGTGAAGCTTTCTTT | CASSFAGRGKSEAFF
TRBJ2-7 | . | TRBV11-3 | TGTGCCAGCAGCTTAGGAGGGACATCGGTGGGCGAGCAGTACTTC | CASSLGGTSVGEQYF
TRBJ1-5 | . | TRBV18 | TGTGCCAGCTCACCGGGCCACGATCAGCCCCAGCATTTT | CASSPGHDQPQHF
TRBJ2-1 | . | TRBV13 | TGTGCCAGCAGCTTAGGATTACGCATTAGCCCCAATGAGCAGTTCTTC | CASSLGLRISPNEQFF
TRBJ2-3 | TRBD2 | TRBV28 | TGTGCCAGCAGTTTGATGCGGGGGGCCCCCACAGATACGCAGTATTTT | CASSLMRGAPTDTQYF
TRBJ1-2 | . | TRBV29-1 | TGCAGCGTGGAAAATCCTCAGGCTCTGTATGGCTACACCTTC | CSVENPQALYGYTF
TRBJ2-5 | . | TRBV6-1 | TGTGCCAGCAGTGGAGCGACAGGAGTGGGGACCCAGTACTTC | CASSGATGVGTQYF
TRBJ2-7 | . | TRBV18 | TGTGCCAGCTCACCCAGACAGAATTCCTACGAGCAGTACTTC | CASSPRQNSYEQYF
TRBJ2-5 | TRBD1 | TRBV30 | TGTGCCTGGAGCGGATGGGGGACAGGGGAACAGGAGACCCAGTACTTC | CAWSGWGTGEQETQYF
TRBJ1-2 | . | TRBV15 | TGTGCCACCAGCAGGGCAGGTGCTAACTATGGCTACACCTTC | CATSRAGANYGYTF
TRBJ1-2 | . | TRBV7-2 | TGTGCCAGCAGCTTTGGGGGGTTCTCTGGCTACACCTTC | CASSFGGFSGYTF
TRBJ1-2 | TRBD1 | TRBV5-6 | TGTGCCAGCAGACGACAGGGGGCGGATGGCTACACCTTC | CASRRQGADGYTF
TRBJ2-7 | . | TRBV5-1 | TGCGCCAGCAGCTCCATACGGGGAGAGGGAGACTACGAGCAGTACTTC | CASSSIRGEGDYEQYF
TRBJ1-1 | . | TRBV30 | TGTGCCTGGAGTGGACAAGCGAACACTGAAGCTTTCTTT | CAWSGQANTEAFF
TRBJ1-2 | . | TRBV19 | TGTGCCAGTAGTCCCTCCCCGACGGACCTCCCGGGAGGCTACACCTTC | CASSPSPTDLPGGYTF
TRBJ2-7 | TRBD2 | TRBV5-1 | TGCGCCAGCAGCTCTAGCGGGAGGCCCGATCTCGAGCAGTACTTC | CASSSSGRPDLEQYF
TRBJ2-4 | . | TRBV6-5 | TGTGCCAGCAGTTACGAAGGACACCAGTACTTC | CASSYEGHQYF
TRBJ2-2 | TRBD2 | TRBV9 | TGTGCCAGCAGCTTAACCGGGACTAGCGGGGGACGGGGGACCGGGGAGCTGTTTTTT | CASSLTGTSGGRGTGELFF
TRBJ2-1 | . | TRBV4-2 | TGTGCCAGCAGCCAAGAGGGGACTTCCAATGAGCAGTTCTTC | CASSQEGTSNEQFF
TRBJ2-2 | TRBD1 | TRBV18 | TGTGCCAGCTCACCGACAGGGACAACGAACACCGGGGAGCTGTTTTTT | CASSPTGTTNTGELFF
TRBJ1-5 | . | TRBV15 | TGTGCCACCAGCAGAGATGACCGGGGATATCAGCCCCAGCATTTT | CATSRDDRGYQPQHF
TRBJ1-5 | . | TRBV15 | TGTGCCACCAGCAGAGATCGAGGCGGAGGACAGCCCCAGCATTTT | CATSRDRGGGQPQHF
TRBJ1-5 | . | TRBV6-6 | TGTGCCAGCGGGTTCTGGAGTGAACCCCAGCATTTT | CASGFWSEPQHF
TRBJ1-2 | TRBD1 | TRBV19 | TGTGCCAGCAAGGACAGGGTTGAATATGGCTACACCTTC | CASKDRVEYGYTF
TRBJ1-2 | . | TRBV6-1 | TGTGCCAGCAGGGGGCTAGGATATGGCTACACCTTC | CASRGLGYGYTF
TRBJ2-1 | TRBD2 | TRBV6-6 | TGTGCCAGCAGTTACCTCGGACTAGAGAATGAGCAGTTCTTC | CASSYLGLENEQFF
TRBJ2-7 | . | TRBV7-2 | TGTGCCAGCAGCTTATACTCCTACGAGCAGTACTTC | CASSLYSYEQYF
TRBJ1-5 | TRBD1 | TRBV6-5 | TGTGCCAGCAGACCCGACAGGGGACTTGACCAGCCCCAGCATTTT | CASRPDRGLDQPQHF